The 6 T cell receptor beta chains below all came from one sample that was sequenced in a study of T-cell reconstitution after alpha-beta-depleted transplantation in children. Unique molecular identifiers were used to barcode this TCRbeta library. TCRdb recomputed calls from the PCR reads with MiXCR, one row per CDR3 protein. The repertoire includes around 700,000 distinct CDR3 sequences, 13% of them detected once, and 0.79% sits in the top ten. The source material was PBMCs, sampled before TCRalphabeta/CD19-depleted stem cell transplant. Every receptor here comes from a girl aged 2 to 9 with congenital amegakaryocytic thrombocytopenia, due to receive a stem cell transplant.

This clonotype was recorded a few times. This rearrangement joins TRBV29-1 to TRBJ2-7; D tentatively fits TRBD1 or TRBD2 (5 bases each). This CDR3 is built from 13 residues. Germline CDR1 and CDR2: SQVTM and ANQGSEA. The ends were cut back, 4 bases at V and 7 bases at J, with 17 bases in the middle. The CDR3 sequence: CSVVRQGVGEQYF. The CDR3 nucleotides are TGCAGCGTTGTCCGGCAGGGAGTAGGAGAGCAGTACTTC.

The chain combines TRBV6-6 with TRBJ2-5, with 7 bases lining up with TRBD1. CDR1 MNHNY and CDR2 SVGAGI come from the germline V gene (reference sequence). The V segment lost 7 bases and the J segment 4 bases; nucleotides outside the gene matches: 3. The CDR3 length is 12 residues. The chain's CDR3 is CASTDRPETQYF. The CDR3 region has the DNA TGTGCCAGCACGGACAGGCCAGAGACCCAGTACTTC.

This clonotype was detected a few times. Here the CDR3 reads CASSPDSTGINNEQFF. CDR3 DNA: TGTGCCAGCAGCCCCGACTCCACAGGGATAAACAATGAGCAGTTCTTC. V gene TRBV7-9 combines with J gene TRBJ2-1; a possible D gene is TRBD1 (6 bases). Germline V gene lookup returns CDR1 SEHNR and CDR2 FQNEAQ (reference sequence). V lost 5 bases to trimming and J lost 5 bases, with 19 bases between them. This CDR3 region has 16 residues.

This clonotype was seen a few times. The CDR3 loop is CASSPSEGGRVQPQHF. The CDR3 bases are TGTGCCAGCTCACCTTCCGAGGGGGGGCGGGTTCAGCCCCAGCATTTT. The chain employs TRBV18 and TRBJ1-5, with a possible D match to TRBD1 (6 bases). The CDR3 length is 16 residues. The germline V and J ends were trimmed by 3 bases and 6 bases, with 18 bases remaining between them. The germline V gene encodes CDR1 KGHSH and CDR2 LQKENI.

V is TRBV29-1 and J is TRBJ2-7; the match to TRBD1 covers 8 bases. The CDR3 is made up of 14 amino acids. Trimming took 1 base from V and 4 from J; bases not matched to a gene: 6. CDR1 and CDR2 (germline): SQVTM, ANQGSEA. CDR3 DNA: TGCAGCGTTGAAGCTTCGGACAGGGTGTACGAGCAGTACTTC. Its protein is CSVEASDRVYEQYF.

In its sample, this clonotype was seen many times. The V gene is TRBV5-5, the J gene TRBJ2-1; 7 nucleotides line up with TRBD1. Germline assignment: CDR1 SGHKS and CDR2 YYEKEE (reference sequence). The V segment lost 4 bases and the J segment 9 bases; nucleotides outside the gene matches: 4. The CDR3 spans 12 residues. CDR3 DNA: TGTGCCAGCAGCCCACAGGGGACTGAGCAGTTCTTC. As protein: CASSPQGTEQFF.